The source of this T cell receptor beta chain is a study of regulatory T cells in long-lasting Graves disease. Whole-study findings and limits: TCR diversity was lower in persistent Graves' patients than in newly diagnosed ones.

This clonotype was counted a few times. Its antigen is unidentified. Library construction for TCR beta used iRepertoire HTBI primers and Arm-PCR of CDR3 regions. TCRdb fed the multiplex PCR reads into MiXCR, producing one record per CDR3 protein. The profile shows fewer than 550,000 distinct CDR3 sequences, 20% to 25% of them singletons. V lost 4 bases and J lost 7, with 13 bases in between. There are 13 residues in the CDR3. The germline V gene encodes CDR1 MNHNS and CDR2 SASEGT. The time point was: persistent/refractory GD, antithyroid drugs over 5 years with positive TRAb. PBMCs were the source of the RNA used for TCR sequencing.

This TCR was sampled from a female donor with Graves disease. This chain connects TRBV6-1 to TRBJ2-5, with TRBD1 as a possible D gene (6 bases). The specimen was peripheral blood mononuclear cells (PBMCs), collected when the disease was refractory, from a patient treated with antithyroid drugs. CDR3: CASSGDMGLTQYF. The CDR3 DNA follows: TGTGCCAGCAGTGGGGACATGGGCTTGACCCAGTACTTC.